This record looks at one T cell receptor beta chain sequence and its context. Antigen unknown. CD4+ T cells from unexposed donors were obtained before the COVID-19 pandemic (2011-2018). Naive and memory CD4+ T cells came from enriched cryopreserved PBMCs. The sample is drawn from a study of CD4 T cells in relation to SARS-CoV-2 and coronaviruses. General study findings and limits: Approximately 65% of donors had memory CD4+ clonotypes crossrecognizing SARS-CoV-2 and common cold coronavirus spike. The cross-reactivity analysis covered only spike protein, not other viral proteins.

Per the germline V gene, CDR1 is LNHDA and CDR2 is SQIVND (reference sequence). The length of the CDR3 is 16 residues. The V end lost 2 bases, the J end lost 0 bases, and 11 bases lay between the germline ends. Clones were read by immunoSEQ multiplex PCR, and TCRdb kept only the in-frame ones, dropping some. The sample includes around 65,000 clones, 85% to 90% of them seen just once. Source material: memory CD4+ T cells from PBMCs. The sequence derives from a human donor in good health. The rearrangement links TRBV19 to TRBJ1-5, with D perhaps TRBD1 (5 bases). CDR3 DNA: TGTGCCAGTAGTATAAGAGGGGACGCTAGCAATCAGCCCCAGCATTTT. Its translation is CASSIRGDASNQPQHF.